These 26 T cell receptor beta chains were all obtained from the same sample, sequenced in a study of blood T cell repertoires in COVID-19. Profiled with immunoSEQ multiplex PCR; TCRdb holds only in-frame clones, not every one. The data show 150,000 to 200,000 clones, roughly 80% seen once. Sequenced material: peripheral blood. These receptors originate from a woman between 65 and 79 years old with COVID-19, enrolled during active disease.

The chain links TRBV6-5 to TRBJ1-1, with D perhaps TRBD1 (5 bases). The CDR3 spans 15 residues. The germline V gene encodes CDR1 MNHEY and CDR2 SVGAGI. V lost 6 bases to trimming and J lost 2 bases, with 16 bases between them. CDR3 protein: CASSRNSGKNTEAFF. The DNA of the CDR3 is TGTGCCAGCAGCCGAAACTCAGGGAAAAACACTGAAGCTTTCTTT.

The sample holds a few counts of this clone. The genes are TRBV18 and TRBJ1-3; D is possibly TRBD1 (6 bases). Per germline, CDR1 KGHSH and CDR2 LQKENI. With 3 bases removed from V and 0 bases from J, the gap between germline ends came to 15 bases. The CDR3 consists of 17 residues. The CDR3 loop reads CASSPFGQTNSGNTIYF. As DNA, the CDR3 is TGTGCCAGCTCACCTTTCGGACAGACCAACTCTGGAAACACCATATATTTT.

This sequence joins TRBV6-5 and TRBJ2-2; 11 bases map to TRBD2. The germline V gene has CDR1 MNHEY and CDR2 SVGAGI. This CDR3 comprises 15 residues. V gave up 7 bases and J gave up 8 bases; unmatched junction bases: 9. The CDR3 sequence: CASKAATSGTGELFF. The CDR3 DNA sequence: TGTGCCAGCAAGGCGGCGACTAGCGGGACAGGGGAGCTGTTTTTT.

This clone was seen once. V gene TRBV6-5 combines with J gene TRBJ2-7; TRBD1 aligns across 8 bases. Trimming at V came to 5 bases and at J to 3 bases, leaving 3 bases not matched to a gene. Germline values: CDR1 MNHEY, CDR2 SVGAGI. The CDR3 covers 13 residues. CDR3 region: CASSTTGGYEQYF. The CDR3 DNA sequence: TGTGCCAGCAGTACAACAGGGGGCTACGAGCAGTACTTC.

The chain combines TRBV27 with TRBJ1-5; possibly TRBD1 for D (5 bases). Germline CDR1 and CDR2: MNHEY and SMNVEV (reference sequence). V was clipped by 5 bases and J by 0 bases, with 11 bases between them. This CDR3 is built from 15 residues. The CDR3 DNA follows: TGTGCCAGCAGTCACAGGTTAGGTAGCAATCAGCCCCAGCATTTT. Protein product: CASSHRLGSNQPQHF.

The chain uses TRBV19 and TRBJ2-5; 7 positions match TRBD2. The CDR3 totals 14 residues. Germline values: CDR1 LNHDA, CDR2 SQIVND (reference sequence). V lost 1 base to trimming and J lost 4 bases; unmatched junction nucleotides: 3. The CDR3 DNA sequence: TGTGCCAGTAGTATAGGGGGCGGGAGAGAGACCCAGTACTTC. It yields the protein CASSIGGGRETQYF.

This sequence joins TRBV6-5 and TRBJ1-3; D remains ambiguous. CDR1 and CDR2 (germline): MNHEY, SVGAGI. V lost 2 bases, J lost 0 bases, and 8 bases lay in between. This CDR3 region has 15 residues. The CDR3 sequence: CASSYQSNSGNTIYF. DNA of the CDR3: TGTGCCAGCAGTTACCAGTCAAACTCTGGAAACACCATATATTTT.

The chain combines TRBV27 with TRBJ2-7; 11 nucleotides agree with TRBD1. The CDR3 covers 15 residues. V lost 5 bases to trimming and J lost 4 bases; unmatched junction nucleotides: 7. The V gene's germline CDR1 is MNHEY and CDR2 SMNVEV (reference sequence). CDR3 residues: CASSRTGGLVYEQYF. For the CDR3, the DNA is TGTGCCAGCAGTCGGACAGGGGGCCTGGTGTACGAGCAGTACTTC.

This clone was observed a few times. The rearrangement uses TRBV6-2 or TRBV6-3 and TRBJ2-1; TRBD2 aligns across 13 bases. J lost 6 bases, V lost 5 bases, and 10 bases had no gene match. The CDR3 has 17 residues. Looked up from germline, CDR1 is MNHEY and CDR2 is SVGEGT. The CDR3 loop is CASSKGTSGIRGNEQFF. For the CDR3, the DNA is TGTGCCAGCAGTAAGGGGACTAGCGGGATTCGGGGCAATGAGCAGTTCTTC.

This chain uses TRBV9 with TRBJ2-5; TRBD2 matches at 7 bases. Germline CDR1 is SGDLS and CDR2 is YYNGEE. With V trimmed by 0 bases and J by 2 bases, 10 bases remained unmatched. The CDR3 spans 17 residues. The CDR3 DNA reads as TGTGCCAGCAGCGTAGACGTGGGAGGGCGGGGACAAGAGACCCAGTACTTC. Translation gives CASSVDVGGRGQETQYF. Based on the CDR3 plus reference TRBV9 and TRBJ2-5, the full variable domain is DSGVTQTPKHLITATGQRVTLRCSPRSGDLSVYWYQQSLDQGLQFLIQYYNGEERAKGNILERFSAQQFPDLHSELNLSSLELGDSALYFCASSVDVGGRGQETQYFGPGTRLLVL.

The chain combines TRBV4-1 with TRBJ2-3, with 12 bases identical to TRBD2. The CDR3 is made up of 17 amino acids. Trimming took 4 bases from V and 0 from J; bases not matched to a gene: 5. CDR1 is MGHRA and CDR2 is YSYEKL in the germline V gene. Here the CDR3 reads CASSRTSGATSTDTQYF. The DNA for the CDR3 is TGCGCCAGCAGCCGGACTAGCGGGGCCACTAGCACAGATACGCAGTATTTT.

V gene TRBV18 combines with J gene TRBJ2-7, with D perhaps TRBD1 (6 bases). The CDR3 is 15 residues long. Germline V gene lookup returns CDR1 KGHSH and CDR2 LQKENI. Trimming pared 6 bases from V and 0 bases from J, leaving 15 bases between. The CDR3 loop is CASSPDSRSSYEQYF. The CDR3 bases are TGTGCCAGCTCGCCGGACAGCAGGAGCTCCTACGAGCAGTACTTC.

V usage is TRBV7-8 and J usage is TRBJ1-5; D possibly corresponds to TRBD1 (5 bases). The CDR3 has 13 amino acids. V was pared by 4 bases and J by 5 bases, with 9 bases between. In germline, CDR1 is SGHVS, CDR2 FQNEAQ. DNA for the CDR3: TGTGCCAGCAGCTACAGGCTTGATCAGCCCCAGCATTTT. Protein sequence: CASSYRLDQPQHF.

The rearrangement uses TRBV7-9 and TRBJ1-1; the D is unclear. CDR1 SEHNR and CDR2 FQNEAQ come from the germline V gene (reference sequence). This CDR3 has 13 residues. V lost 7 bases and J lost 8, with 17 bases in between. The CDR3 is CASTLAEGSEAFF. CDR3 DNA: TGTGCCAGCACCCTAGCAGAAGGATCCGAAGCTTTCTTT.

This chain connects TRBV11-2 to TRBJ2-3; TRBD2 is a possible D gene (5 bases). This CDR3 contains 14 residues. V was shortened by 3 bases and J by 0 bases, with 7 bases between the two germline ends. Germline assignment: CDR1 SGHAT and CDR2 FQNNGV. In DNA, the CDR3 is TGTGCCAGCAGCTTTACTAGAAGCACAGATACGCAGTATTTT. Translating it yields CASSFTRSTDTQYF.

The chain carries TRBV19 and TRBJ2-1; D may be TRBD1 (7 bases). This CDR3 is built from 15 residues. Looked up from germline, CDR1 is LNHDA and CDR2 is SQIVND (reference sequence). Trimming removed 5 bases from V and 2 bases from J, with 13 bases in between. Here the CDR3 reads CASSSTGRTYNEQFF. As DNA, the CDR3 is TGTGCCAGTAGTTCGACAGGGAGGACCTACAATGAGCAGTTCTTC. Full variable domain (rest looked up from reference TRBV19 and TRBJ2-1): DGGITQSPKYLFRKEGQNVTLSCEQNLNHDAMYWYRQDPGQGLRLIYYSQIVNDFQKGDIAEGYSVSREKKESFPLTVTSAQKNPTAFYLCASSSTGRTYNEQFFGPGTRLTVL.

This chain uses TRBV5-1 with TRBJ2-1; tentatively, D is TRBD2 (5 bases). The V gene lost 3 bases and the J gene lost 3 bases, with 13 bases spanning the gap. Germline assignment: CDR1 SGHRS and CDR2 YFSETQ. The CDR3 contains 15 residues. For the CDR3, the DNA is TGCGCCAGCAGCTCCAGACAAACTAGCTACAATGAGCAGTTCTTC. It codes for CASSSRQTSYNEQFF.

The rearrangement links TRBV5-4 to TRBJ2-1; TRBD2 agrees at 8 bases. The CDR3 runs 15 residues. CDR1 and CDR2 (germline): SGHNT, YYREEE (reference sequence). Losses at the gene ends were 3 bases for V and 7 bases for J; bases not matched to a gene: 9. For the CDR3, the DNA is TGTGCCAGCAGCTGGGGCAGCGGGAGTTTTAATGAGCAGTTCTTC. Protein product: CASSWGSGSFNEQFF.

The chain links TRBV18 to TRBJ2-1; 11 nucleotides match TRBD1. Germline-derived CDR1 and CDR2 are KGHSH and LQKENI. The length of the CDR3 is 15 residues. Trimming at V came to 3 bases and at J to 8 bases, leaving 6 bases not matched to a gene. This CDR3 reads CASSPEGQGGDEQFF. CDR3 coding DNA: TGTGCCAGCTCACCTGAGGGACAGGGGGGTGATGAGCAGTTCTTC.

The V and J genes are TRBV9 and TRBJ2-1; 8 nucleotides agree with TRBD2. This CDR3 has 15 residues. Trimming cost V 0 bases and J 2 bases; bases outside gene matches: 1. Germline V gives CDR1 SGDLS, CDR2 YYNGEE. The CDR3 reads CASSVVSGAYNEQFF. CDR3 in DNA: TGTGCCAGCAGCGTAGTTAGCGGGGCCTACAATGAGCAGTTCTTC.

For the CDR3, the DNA is TGCGCCAGCAGCCAAACCCCTGCGCTAGCGGGGAGCTCCTACGAGCAGTACTTC. Translation gives CASSQTPALAGSSYEQYF. This chain joins TRBV4-1 and TRBJ2-7; 9 nucleotides line up with TRBD2. V lost 2 bases, J lost 0 bases, and 11 bases stayed unmatched. CDR3 length: 18 amino acids. Per germline, CDR1 MGHRA and CDR2 YSYEKL.

This clone has only one observation. The chain carries TRBV6-5 and TRBJ2-7; TRBD1 aligns across 8 bases. Losses at the gene ends were 6 bases for V and 7 bases for J; bases not matched to a gene: 11. The CDR3 totals 14 residues. Germline assignment: CDR1 MNHEY and CDR2 SVGAGI. The CDR3 is CASRKTGVMREQYF. The CDR3 coding sequence is TGTGCCAGCAGGAAGACAGGGGTTATGAGGGAGCAGTACTTC.

This sequence joins TRBV10-1 and TRBJ1-1; 7 bases map to TRBD1. Germline V CDR1 and CDR2: WNHNN, SYGVQD (reference sequence). This CDR3 is 18 amino acids long. J was trimmed by 2 bases and V by 3 bases; bases with no gene match: 15. Written as DNA, the CDR3 is TGCGCCAGCAGTGACCTTGACAGGGTGCCCTCCGCAAACACTGAAGCTTTCTTT. It encodes CASSDLDRVPSANTEAFF.

This chain joins TRBV7-9 and TRBJ2-1; possible D gene TRBD2, 5 bases. Germline assignment: CDR1 SEHNR and CDR2 FQNEAQ (reference sequence). This CDR3 has 14 amino acids. The V end lost 0 bases, the J end lost 8 bases, and 11 bases lay between the germline ends. The CDR3 here is CASSLAGVRDEQFF. The CDR3 bases are TGTGCCAGCAGCTTAGCTGGGGTGAGGGATGAGCAGTTCTTC.

This chain joins TRBV7-2 and TRBJ2-2; the match to TRBD1 covers 11 bases. The germline gives CDR1 SGHTA, CDR2 FQGNSA. The CDR3 spans 15 residues. V lost 6 bases and J lost 7; bases outside the gene matches: 7. The CDR3 nucleotides read TGTGCCAGCAGACTGTCCGGGACAGGGGGCGGGGAGCTGTTTTTT. Its protein product is CASRLSGTGGGELFF.

This clone turned up a few times. The J gene is TRBJ1-5, the V gene TRBV7-6; perhaps TRBD1 as D (6 bases). V shed 5 bases and J shed 1 base, with 18 bases lying between them. This CDR3 comprises 17 residues. The germline V gene has CDR1 SGHVS and CDR2 FNYEAQ. In nucleotides, the CDR3 is TGTGCCAGCAGCCCAGCGGGGGGGGCGTGGAGCAATCAGCCCCAGCATTTT. It specifies CASSPAGGAWSNQPQHF.